This T cell receptor (beta chain) derives from a study of human T cells and chemical hapten exposure. General study results and limits: Healthy people's immune response may differ from that of the donors, who had alopecia. Among expanded TCRs, significantly more large CDR3 similarity clusters formed than among controls.

Via MiXCR, TCRdb re-called the RACE reads, giving one row per CDR3 protein. Altogether about 120,000 distinct CDR3 sequences are present, about 13% being singletons, with the ten largest covering approximately 3%. As to time point: pre-sensitization, week 0. As for treatment: therapeutic diphenylcyclopropenone sensitization with weekly scalp DPC. Samples of blood were obtained prior to the application of each patch test. On this clonotype itself: Its cognate antigen is unknown.

The TCR comes from a woman between 18 and 30 years old with alopecia areata. Some clones in this sample may be carry-over from other donors' samples. The input for sequencing was whole blood, taken in connection with sensitization to the hapten diphenylcyclopropenone (DPC).

The CDR3 region has the DNA TGTGCCACCAGCAGAGATGGGAATGGCTACACCTTC. Its translation is CATSRDGNGYTF. The V call is TRBV15, the J call TRBJ1-2; D is ambiguous. Trimming pared 0 bases from V and 6 bases from J, leaving 5 bases between. The CDR3 consists of 12 residues. The germline gives CDR1 LNHNV, CDR2 YYDKDF (reference sequence).